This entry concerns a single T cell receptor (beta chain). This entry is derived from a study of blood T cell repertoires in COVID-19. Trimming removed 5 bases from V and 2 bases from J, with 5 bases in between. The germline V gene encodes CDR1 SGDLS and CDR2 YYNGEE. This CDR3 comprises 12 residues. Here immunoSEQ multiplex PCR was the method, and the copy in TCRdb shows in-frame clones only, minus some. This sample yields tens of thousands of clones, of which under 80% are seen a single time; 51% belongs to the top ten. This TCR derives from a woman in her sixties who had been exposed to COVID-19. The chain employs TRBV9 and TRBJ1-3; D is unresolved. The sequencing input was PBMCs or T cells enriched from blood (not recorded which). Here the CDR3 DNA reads TGTGCCAGCAGAGGAGCTGGAAACACCATATATTTT. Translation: CASRGAGNTIYF.